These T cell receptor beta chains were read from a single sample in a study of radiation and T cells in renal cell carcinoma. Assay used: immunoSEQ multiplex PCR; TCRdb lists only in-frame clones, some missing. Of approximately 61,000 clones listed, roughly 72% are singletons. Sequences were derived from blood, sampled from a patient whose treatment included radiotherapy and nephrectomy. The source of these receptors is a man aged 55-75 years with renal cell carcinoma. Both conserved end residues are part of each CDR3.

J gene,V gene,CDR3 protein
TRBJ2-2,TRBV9,CASRGGLAADTGELFF
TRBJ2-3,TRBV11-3,CASSFGGHGTDTQYF
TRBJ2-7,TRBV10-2,CASSKGQGNYEQYF
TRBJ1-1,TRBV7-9,CASSPDDHRFNTEAFF
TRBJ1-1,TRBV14,CASSHPRGGRENTEAFF
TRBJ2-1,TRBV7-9,CASNQGLAVFDEQFF
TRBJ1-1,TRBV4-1,CASSPGLNTEAFF
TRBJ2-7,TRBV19,CASSKRTGGAYEQYF
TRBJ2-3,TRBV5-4,CASSLGRGQLGTDTQYF
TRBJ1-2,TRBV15,CATSLGGGLDGYTF
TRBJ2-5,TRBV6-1,CASSATSGSGQETQYF
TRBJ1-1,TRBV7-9,CASSREWTEAFF
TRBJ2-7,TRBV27,CASSLGPEQYF
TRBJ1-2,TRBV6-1,CASSVTQGNYGYTF
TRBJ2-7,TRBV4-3,CASSQDGPGGGPYEQYF
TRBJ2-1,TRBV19,CASSPLAGGPRNEQFF
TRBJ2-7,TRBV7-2,CASSFGSGGEQYF
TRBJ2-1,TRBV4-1,CASSQEAKGEQFF
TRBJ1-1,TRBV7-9,CASSNPGRNTFMNTEAFF
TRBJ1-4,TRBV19,CASSYRPGREKLFF
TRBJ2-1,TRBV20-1,CSARFGDEQFF
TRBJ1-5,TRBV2,CASSEALQGFYSNQPQHF
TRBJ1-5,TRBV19,CASRDPTGGDNQPQHF
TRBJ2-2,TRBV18,CASSGRETAGELFF
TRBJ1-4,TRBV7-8,CASSLAIYGGGNKEKLFF
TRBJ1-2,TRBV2,CASRKEETPNYGYTF
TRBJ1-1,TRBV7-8,CASSLGSAAGGGGTEAFF
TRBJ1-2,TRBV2,CASSWDSSNYGYTF
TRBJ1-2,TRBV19,CASEDRLGANYGYTF
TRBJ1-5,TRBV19,CASSMRQGADQPQHF
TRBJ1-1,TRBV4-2,CASSQDRENTEAFF
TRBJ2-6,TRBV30,CAWTRGLWANVLTF
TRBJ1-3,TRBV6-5,CASSPEAWGNTIYF
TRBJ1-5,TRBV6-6,CAIRQGNNQPQHF
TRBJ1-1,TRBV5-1,CASSPEAGALHTEAFF
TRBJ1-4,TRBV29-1,CSVWSTRGGEKLFF